This record covers a single TCR beta chain. This specimen comes from a study of blood T cell repertoires in COVID-19. TCRdb keeps only in-frame clones here, not all; method: immunoSEQ multiplex PCR. The repertoire includes around 81,000 clones, around 90% of them detected once, and approximately 7.3% sits in the top ten. V lost 3 bases and J 4 bases, leaving 9 bases between the germline ends. The CDR3 has 13 amino acids. Germline V gene lookup returns CDR1 LNHDA and CDR2 SQIVND (reference sequence). This TCR was recovered from a man between 65 and 85 years old with acute or convalescent COVID-19. The specimen sequenced was peripheral blood. This sequence joins TRBV19 and TRBJ1-1; D not certain. The chain's CDR3 is CASSMKFSTEAFF. Written as DNA, the CDR3 is TGTGCCAGTAGTATGAAGTTCAGCACTGAAGCTTTCTTT.